These 26 T cell receptor beta chains were all obtained from the same sample, sequenced in a study of T cell clonotyping in hematopoietic cell transplantation. Sequencing was performed with immunoSEQ multiplex PCR; in TCRdb, only in-frame clones are kept and a portion is missing. The data contain 15,000 to 20,000 clones, around 85% of them singletons. The sequencing sample was made of peripheral blood mononuclear cells. The receptors come from a man in his sixties in good health. Some clones in this sample may be carry-over from other donors' samples.

This chain links TRBV4-3 with TRBJ1-4; D remains ambiguous. Trimming took 1 base from V and 6 from J, leaving 21 bases between them. The CDR3 has 18 amino acids. Germline V gene lookup returns CDR1 LGHNA and CDR2 YSLEER. The CDR3 DNA follows: TGCGCCAGCAGCCAAGGCTCGGGGTGGAGGCCCTGGGATGAAAAACTGTTTTTT. Translation: CASSQGSGWRPWDEKLFF.

This chain uses TRBV27 with TRBJ2-7; D call uncertain. Trimming took 3 bases from V and 2 from J, leaving 8 bases between them. This CDR3 has 13 amino acids. Germline lookup yields CDR1 MNHEY and CDR2 SMNVEV (reference sequence). CDR3 residues: CASSLLGTYEQYF. CDR3 in DNA: TGTGCCAGCAGTTTGTTAGGCACCTACGAGCAGTACTTC.

This clone occurred a few times. The chain combines TRBV30 with TRBJ1-4; TRBD1 is a possible D gene (5 bases). In germline, CDR1 is GTSNPN, CDR2 SVGIG (reference sequence). The CDR3 is made up of 13 amino acids. V lost 3 bases and J 2 bases, leaving 7 bases between the germline ends. CDR3 nucleotide sequence: TGTGCCTGGAGCCGGGACACTAATGAAAAACTGTTTTTT. Protein sequence: CAWSRDTNEKLFF.

The rearrangement links TRBV5-6 to TRBJ1-2; D is perhaps TRBD1 (6 bases). Germline V gene lookup returns CDR1 SGHDT and CDR2 YYEEEE. The germline V and J ends were trimmed by 4 bases and 4 bases, with 17 bases remaining between them. The CDR3 sequence is 15 residues long. The CDR3 region has the DNA TGTGCCAGCAGCCCAGCAATGAGGGGGACCTATGGCTACACCTTC. As protein: CASSPAMRGTYGYTF.

The rearrangement uses TRBV7-7 and TRBJ2-5; 10 bases map to TRBD2. Per germline, CDR1 SSHAT and CDR2 FNYEAQ (reference sequence). This CDR3 contains 16 residues. Trimming cost V 5 bases and J 0 bases; bases outside gene matches: 6. CDR3 amino acids: CASSPGLAANQETQYF. The CDR3 DNA is TGTGCCAGCAGCCCCGGACTAGCGGCAAACCAAGAGACCCAGTACTTC.

The chain joins TRBV5-6 to TRBJ2-7; 8 bases are shared with TRBD1. CDR3 length: 14 residues. V shed 2 bases and J 2 bases; nucleotides not matched to a gene: 3. Germline V gene lookup returns CDR1 SGHDT and CDR2 YYEEEE. The CDR3 DNA reads TGTGCCAGCAGCTTACAGGGGGAACCCTACGAGCAGTACTTC. Encoded protein: CASSLQGEPYEQYF.

This clone has only one observation. The genes are TRBV30 and TRBJ2-3, with 8 bases fitting TRBD2. Germline V CDR1 and CDR2: GTSNPN, SVGIG (reference sequence). The CDR3 spans 15 residues. The V gene end was trimmed by 2 bases and the J gene end by 3 bases; junction bases not matched to a gene: 7. Written as DNA, the CDR3 is TGTGCCTGGAGTTCGGCTAGCGGGCAGACAGATACGCAGTATTTT. It is translated as CAWSSASGQTDTQYF.

The J gene is TRBJ2-1, the V gene TRBV7-9, with TRBD2 identical over 12 bases. With V trimmed by 1 base and J by 3 bases, 7 bases remained unmatched. The CDR3 length is 18 residues. Germline V lookup: CDR1 SEHNR, CDR2 FQNEAQ (reference sequence). CDR3 region: CASSLELAGGLIYNEQFF. The CDR3 DNA is TGTGCCAGCAGCTTAGAACTAGCGGGGGGCCTCATCTACAATGAGCAGTTCTTC.

The chain combines TRBV30 with TRBJ2-2, with 8 bases identical to TRBD1. The trim removed 4 bases at V and 3 bases at J, leaving 4 bases unmatched. Looked up from germline, CDR1 is GTSNPN and CDR2 is SVGIG (reference sequence). The CDR3 spans 14 residues. The CDR3 DNA reads as TGTGCCTGGACTACAGGGGGACACACCGGGGAGCTGTTTTTT. Its protein is CAWTTGGHTGELFF.

The chain is built from TRBV30 and TRBJ2-3, with TRBD2 as a possible D gene (7 bases). Germline values: CDR1 GTSNPN, CDR2 SVGIG (reference sequence). Between the trimmed V and J ends, which lost 0 bases and 3 bases, there was a span of 16 bases. This CDR3 region has 16 residues. Here the CDR3 reads CAWSVILGGRTDTQYF. Here the CDR3 DNA reads TGTGCCTGGAGTGTAATTTTGGGGGGGCGGACAGATACGCAGTATTTT.

The chain links TRBV7-2 to TRBJ1-1; D call uncertain. V was shortened by 2 bases and J by 8 bases, with 9 bases between the two germline ends. The CDR3 length is 12 residues. CDR1 and CDR2 from the germline V gene are SGHTA and FQGNSA. Here the CDR3 reads CASSLWSSEAFF. In DNA form, the CDR3 reads TGTGCCAGCAGCTTATGGAGCAGCGAAGCTTTCTTT.

This clone was picked up a small number of times. The CDR3 spells CASRGAETQYF. The CDR3 nucleotides read TGTGCCAGCAGGGGGGCAGAGACCCAGTACTTC. V is TRBV7-9 and J is TRBJ2-5, with D maybe TRBD1 (6 bases). V shed 6 bases and J shed 4 bases, with 6 bases lying between them. Germline CDR1 reads SEHNR; CDR2 reads FQNEAQ (reference sequence). CDR3 length equals 11 residues.

The chain has TRBV7-6 and TRBJ2-1; D not resolved. The CDR3 is 12 residues long. V was shortened by 1 base and J by 6 bases, with 4 bases between the two germline ends. Germline lookup yields CDR1 SGHVS and CDR2 FNYEAQ. The CDR3 nucleotides read TGTGCCAGCAGCTTAGATTTCAATGAGCAGTTCTTC. This translates into CASSLDFNEQFF.

The chain uses TRBV10-3 and TRBJ1-4; D possibly corresponds to TRBD1 (6 bases). Trimming shortened V by 1 base and J by 5 bases, and 8 bases separated the two germline ends. CDR1 and CDR2 (germline): ENHRY, SYGVKD. The CDR3 runs 14 residues. CDR3 DNA sequence: TGTGCCATCAGTGAGTTTGGGGGCAATGAAAAACTGTTTTTT. This gives the protein CAISEFGGNEKLFF.

The rearrangement uses TRBV19 and TRBJ2-1; 9 bases fit TRBD2. The germline V gene encodes CDR1 LNHDA and CDR2 SQIVND (reference sequence). This CDR3 is built from 13 residues. The V gene end was trimmed by 4 bases and the J gene end by 10 bases; junction bases not matched to a gene: 5. CDR3 DNA: TGTGCCAGTAGTAACGCGGGGGGGCTCGAGCAGTTCTTC. Amino acid sequence: CASSNAGGLEQFF.

The chain has TRBV29-1 and TRBJ1-5; no clear D. The CDR3 totals 12 residues. The germline gives CDR1 SQVTM, CDR2 ANQGSEA. V lost 5 bases and J lost 5, with 10 bases in between. CDR3 coding DNA: TGCAGCGTTAGGGTTGGGGATCAGCCCCAGCATTTT. Its translation: CSVRVGDQPQHF.

The chain is built from TRBV7-2 and TRBJ1-2; D gene unclear. The germline V gene has CDR1 SGHTA and CDR2 FQGNSA. The CDR3 extends over 13 amino acids. With 3 bases removed from V and 7 bases from J, the gap between germline ends came to 12 bases. The CDR3: CASSFESGVGYTF. The DNA for the CDR3 is TGTGCCAGCAGCTTTGAGTCGGGTGTTGGCTACACCTTC.

The chain couples TRBV29-1 to TRBJ1-4; D unresolved. The V end lost 4 bases, the J end lost 6 bases, and 15 bases lay between the germline ends. Germline CDR1 is SQVTM and CDR2 is ANQGSEA. The CDR3 runs 14 residues. CDR3 nucleotide sequence: TGCAGCGTTGTGGAGGATCAGGCTGATGAAAAACTGTTTTTT. This translates into CSVVEDQADEKLFF.

The chain carries TRBV11-3 and TRBJ2-1; unclear D gene. CDR1 SGHNT and CDR2 YENEEA come from the germline V gene. The CDR3 has 11 amino acids. Trimming took off 2 bases at V and 15 bases at J, with 11 bases between the two ends. CDR3 bases: TGTGCCAGCAGCTTATTTGGGATTCTGTTCTTC. Residues: CASSLFGILFF.

The J gene is TRBJ2-7, the V gene TRBV19; 13 bases map to TRBD2. J gave up 3 bases and V 6 bases, and 8 bases lay outside the gene matches. The germline gives CDR1 LNHDA, CDR2 SQIVND (reference sequence). The length of the CDR3 is 16 residues. The CDR3 loop reads CASRQRGTSGNYEQYF. CDR3 nucleotides: TGTGCCAGTAGACAACGCGGGACTAGCGGGAACTACGAGCAGTACTTC.

The CDR3 sequence: CASGGDRAYEQYF. CDR3 sequence (DNA): TGTGCCAGTGGAGGGGACAGGGCCTACGAGCAGTACTTC. The V and J genes are TRBV9 and TRBJ2-7, with 9 bases fitting TRBD1. The CDR3 length is 13 residues. Trimming cost V 8 bases and J 2 bases; bases outside gene matches: 5. The germline CDR1 and CDR2 sequences are SGDLS and YYNGEE.

This chain joins TRBV28 and TRBJ1-1; weak D call: TRBD1 (5 bases). V was clipped by 6 bases and J by 3 bases, with 11 bases between them. This CDR3 is 13 amino acids long. From germline, CDR1 is MDHEN and CDR2 SYDVKM. The CDR3: CASSPGGYTEAFF. CDR3 DNA sequence: TGTGCCAGCAGCCCCGGGGGATACACTGAAGCTTTCTTT.

The chain is built from TRBV27 and TRBJ1-1; no clear D gene. Germline V gives CDR1 MNHEY, CDR2 SMNVEV (reference sequence). V dropped 6 bases and J dropped 7 bases, with 12 bases sitting between them. The CDR3 covers 12 residues. In nucleotides, the CDR3 is TGTGCCAGCAGAACACAGAGTCTTGAAGCTTTCTTT. Protein product: CASRTQSLEAFF.

A few counts support this clone. The chain has TRBV5-4 and TRBJ1-4; D is undetermined. The ends were cut back, 0 bases at V and 8 bases at J, with 11 bases in the middle. The CDR3 has 14 amino acids. Germline-derived CDR1 and CDR2 are SGHNT and YYREEE (reference sequence). DNA of the CDR3: TGTGCCAGCAGCTTGGGCCTAGAAGGGGAAAAACTGTTTTTT. Its translation: CASSLGLEGEKLFF.

This clone appeared once. Here the CDR3 DNA reads TGTGCCAGCGAATCAACTAGCGGGAGTTGGGAGCAGTACTTC. Amino acid sequence: CASESTSGSWEQYF. The chain combines TRBV28 with TRBJ2-7; TRBD2 agrees at 11 bases. Germline values: CDR1 MDHEN, CDR2 SYDVKM. The V and J ends lost 8 bases and 7 bases, in that order; junction bases with no gene match: 10. The CDR3 is made up of 14 amino acids. The full variable domain, its missing parts supplied by reference TRBV28 and TRBJ2-7, is DVKVTQSSRYLVKRTGEKVFLECVQDMDHENMFWYRQDPGLGLRLIYFSYDVKMKEKGDIPEGYSVSREKKERFSLILESASTNQTSMYLCASESTSGSWEQYFGPGTRLTVT.

The gene calls are TRBV6-1 and TRBJ1-2, with TRBD1 matching 7 bases. With 4 bases clipped from V and 3 bases from J, the junction kept 5 bases outside the gene matches. The CDR3 extends over 14 amino acids. CDR1 and CDR2 from the germline V gene are MNHNS and SASEGT. The CDR3, as DNA: TGTGCCAGCAGTGGACAGGGTCCCTACTATGGCTACACCTTC. Its protein product is CASSGQGPYYGYTF.